The clone carrying this TCR beta chain was seen a handful of times. The target antigen is unknown. Isolated per sample were at least 7 million PBMCs. The extraction recovered at least 5.5 micrograms of total RNA per sample. This record belongs to a study of blood T cells in healthy people across ages. Study-wide results and limits: Diversity estimates from one million T cells were considered underestimates.

A second PCR, run for roughly 7 to 11 cycles, used a sample-barcoded 5' primer plus a J-beta primer mix. TCRdb analysed the 5' RACE reads with MiXCR anew, one entry per CDR3 protein. This sample has a few hundred thousand distinct CDR3 sequences, with approximately 52% found just once. This CDR3 region has 17 residues. Germline V CDR1 and CDR2: SGHAT, FQNNGV. The J segment lost 2 bases and the V segment lost 7 bases, leaving 14 bases of the junction unmatched. This clonotype was sampled from a man in his sixties in good health. The rearrangement uses TRBV11-2 and TRBJ2-3; 8 bases agree with TRBD2. Source material: blood. The CDR3 DNA reads TGTGCCAGCACCGTCGGGGGCGGGAGGCTCGACACAGATACGCAGTATTTT. The encoded protein is CASTVGGGRLDTDTQYF.